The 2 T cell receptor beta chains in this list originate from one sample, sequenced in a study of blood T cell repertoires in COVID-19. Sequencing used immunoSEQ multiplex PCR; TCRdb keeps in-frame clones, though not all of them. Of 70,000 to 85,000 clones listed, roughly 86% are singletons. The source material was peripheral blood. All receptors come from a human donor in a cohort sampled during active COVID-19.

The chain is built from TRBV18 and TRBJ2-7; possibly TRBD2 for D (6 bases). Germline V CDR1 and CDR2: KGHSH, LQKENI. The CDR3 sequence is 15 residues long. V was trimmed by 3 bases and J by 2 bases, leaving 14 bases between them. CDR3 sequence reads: CASSPGMTRAYEQYF. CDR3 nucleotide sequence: TGTGCCAGCTCACCCGGGATGACTAGGGCCTACGAGCAGTACTTC.

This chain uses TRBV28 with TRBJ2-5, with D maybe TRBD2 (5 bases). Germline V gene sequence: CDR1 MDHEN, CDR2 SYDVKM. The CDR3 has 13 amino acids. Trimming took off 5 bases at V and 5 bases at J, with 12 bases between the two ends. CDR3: CASSPPGVETQYF. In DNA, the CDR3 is TGTGCCAGCAGTCCTCCCGGGGTTGAGACCCAGTACTTC.